Included here is one TCR beta chain sequence, with context. Its target is unknown. Assay: immunoSEQ multiplex PCR; the TCRdb copy retains only in-frame clones and omits some. This table holds approximately 62,000 clones, approximately 86% found once. Per the germline V gene, CDR1 is SGHTA and CDR2 is FQGTGA. Trimming cost V 1 base and J 0 bases, with 7 bases left between them. The CDR3 extends over 14 amino acids. The time point: after dendritic cell vaccination, including at tumor progression/relapse. This specimen belongs to a study of glioma-infiltrating T cells after dendritic cell vaccination. General study results and limits: The cohort had few patients with full blood and tumor sets.

The material was blood, obtained after dendritic cell vaccination. This chain uses TRBV7-3 with TRBJ2-7, with TRBD2 as a possible D gene (5 bases). This sequence was found in a human donor with glioblastoma. The CDR3 coding sequence is TGTGCCAGCAGCTTAAGGCGGGCCTCCTACGAGCAGTACTTC. It yields the protein CASSLRRASYEQYF.